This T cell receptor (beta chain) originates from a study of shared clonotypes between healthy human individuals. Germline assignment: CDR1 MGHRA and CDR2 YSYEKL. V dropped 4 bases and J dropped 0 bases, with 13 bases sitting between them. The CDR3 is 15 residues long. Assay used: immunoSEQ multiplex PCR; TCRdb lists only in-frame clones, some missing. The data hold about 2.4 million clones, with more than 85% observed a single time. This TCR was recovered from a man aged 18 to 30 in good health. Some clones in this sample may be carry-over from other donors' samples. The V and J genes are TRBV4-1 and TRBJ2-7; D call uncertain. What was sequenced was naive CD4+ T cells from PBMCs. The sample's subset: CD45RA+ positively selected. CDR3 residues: CASSPKTGYSYEQYF. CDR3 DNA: TGCGCCAGCAGCCCCAAGACGGGCTACTCCTACGAGCAGTACTTC.